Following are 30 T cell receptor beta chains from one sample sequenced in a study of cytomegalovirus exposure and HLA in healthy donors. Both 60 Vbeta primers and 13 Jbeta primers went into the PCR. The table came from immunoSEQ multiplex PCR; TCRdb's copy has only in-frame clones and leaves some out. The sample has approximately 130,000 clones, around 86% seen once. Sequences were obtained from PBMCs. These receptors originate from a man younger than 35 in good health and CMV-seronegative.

CDR3 nucleotide sequence: TGTGCCAGCAGTGAAGTGAAGGGGCGAACTGAAGCTTTCTTT. It is translated as CASSEVKGRTEAFF. V gene TRBV6-1 combines with J gene TRBJ1-1, with D perhaps TRBD1 (5 bases). This CDR3 region has 14 residues. CDR1 is MNHNS and CDR2 is SASEGT in the germline V gene. Trimming removed 1 base from V and 5 bases from J, with 11 bases in between.

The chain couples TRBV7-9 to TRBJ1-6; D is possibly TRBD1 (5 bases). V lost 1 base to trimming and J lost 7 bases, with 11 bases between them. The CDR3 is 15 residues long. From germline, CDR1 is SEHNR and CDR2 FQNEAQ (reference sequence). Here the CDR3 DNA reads TGTGCCAGCAGCTTAGGTTCAGGGCCCAATTCACCCCTCCACTTT. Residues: CASSLGSGPNSPLHF.

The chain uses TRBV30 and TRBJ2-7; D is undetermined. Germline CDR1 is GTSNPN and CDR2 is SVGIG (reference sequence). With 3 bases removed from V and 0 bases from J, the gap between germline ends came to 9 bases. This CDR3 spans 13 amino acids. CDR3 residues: CAWSSGLSYEQYF. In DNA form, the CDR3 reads TGTGCCTGGAGCTCGGGTCTCTCCTACGAGCAGTACTTC. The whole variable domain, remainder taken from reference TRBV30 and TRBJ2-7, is SQTIHQWPATLVQPVGSPLSLECTVEGTSNPNLYWYRQAAGRGLQLLFYSVGIGQISSEVPQNLSASRPQDRQFILSSKKLLLSDSGFYLCAWSSGLSYEQYFGPGTRLTVT.

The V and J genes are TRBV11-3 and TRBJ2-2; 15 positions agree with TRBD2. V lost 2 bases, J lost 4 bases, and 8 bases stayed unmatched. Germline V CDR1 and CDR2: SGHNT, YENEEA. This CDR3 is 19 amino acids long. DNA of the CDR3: TGTGCCAGCAGCTTAAGCCACGGACTAGCGGGGGGGCGCACCGGGGAGCTGTTTTTT. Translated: CASSLSHGLAGGRTGELFF.

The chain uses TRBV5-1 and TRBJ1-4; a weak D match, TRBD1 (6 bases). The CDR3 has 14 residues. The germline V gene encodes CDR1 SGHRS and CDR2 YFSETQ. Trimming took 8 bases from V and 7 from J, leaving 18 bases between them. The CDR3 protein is CASFPGTSGEKLFF. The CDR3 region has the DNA TGCGCCAGTTTCCCCGGGACAAGCGGTGAAAAACTGTTTTTT.

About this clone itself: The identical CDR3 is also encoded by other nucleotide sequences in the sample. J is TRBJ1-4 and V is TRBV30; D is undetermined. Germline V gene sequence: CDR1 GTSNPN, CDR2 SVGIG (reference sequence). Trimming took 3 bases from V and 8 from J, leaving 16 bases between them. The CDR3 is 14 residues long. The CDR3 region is CAWSQPPAREKLFF. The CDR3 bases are TGTGCCTGGAGCCAACCTCCCGCTCGGGAAAAACTGTTTTTT.

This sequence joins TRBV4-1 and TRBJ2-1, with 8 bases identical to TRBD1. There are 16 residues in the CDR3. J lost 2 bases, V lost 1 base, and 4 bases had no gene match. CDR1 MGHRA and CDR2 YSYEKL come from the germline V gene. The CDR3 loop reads CASSQGAQGAYNEQFF. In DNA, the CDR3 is TGCGCCAGCAGCCAAGGTGCACAGGGGGCCTACAATGAGCAGTTCTTC.

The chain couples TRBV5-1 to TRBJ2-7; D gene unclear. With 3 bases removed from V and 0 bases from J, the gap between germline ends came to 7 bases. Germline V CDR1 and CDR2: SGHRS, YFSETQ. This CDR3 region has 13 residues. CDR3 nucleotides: TGCGCCAGCAGCTCAGACAACTCCTACGAGCAGTACTTC. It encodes CASSSDNSYEQYF.

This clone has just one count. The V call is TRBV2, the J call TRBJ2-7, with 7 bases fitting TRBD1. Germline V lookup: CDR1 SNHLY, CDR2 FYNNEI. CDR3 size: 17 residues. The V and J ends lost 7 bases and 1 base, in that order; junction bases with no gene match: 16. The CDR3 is CASKSIAGGDGSYEQYF. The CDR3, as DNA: TGTGCCAGCAAGTCCATCGCAGGGGGAGATGGGTCCTACGAGCAGTACTTC.

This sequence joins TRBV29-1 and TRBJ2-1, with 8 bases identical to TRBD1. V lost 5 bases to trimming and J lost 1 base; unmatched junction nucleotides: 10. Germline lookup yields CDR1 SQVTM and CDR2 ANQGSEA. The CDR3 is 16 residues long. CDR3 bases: TGCAGCGTTAAAGGGACAGGAAAAGTATCCTACAATGAGCAGTTCTTC. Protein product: CSVKGTGKVSYNEQFF.

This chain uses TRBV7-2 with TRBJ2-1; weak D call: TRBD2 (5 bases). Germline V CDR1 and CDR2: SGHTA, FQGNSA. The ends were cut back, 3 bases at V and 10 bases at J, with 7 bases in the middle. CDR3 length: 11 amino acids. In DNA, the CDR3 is TGTGCCAGCAGCTTGAGGGCAGAGCAGTTCTTC. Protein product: CASSLRAEQFF. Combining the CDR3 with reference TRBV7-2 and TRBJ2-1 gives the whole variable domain GAGVSQSPSNKVTEKGKDVELRCDPISGHTALYWYRQSLGQGLEFLIYFQGNSAPDKSGLPSDRFSAERTGGSVSTLTIQRTQQEDSAVYLCASSLRAEQFFGPGTRLTVL.

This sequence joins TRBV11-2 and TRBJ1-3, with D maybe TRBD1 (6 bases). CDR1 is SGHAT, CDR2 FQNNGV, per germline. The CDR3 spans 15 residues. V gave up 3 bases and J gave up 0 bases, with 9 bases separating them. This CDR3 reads CASSFRGISGNTIYF. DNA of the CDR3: TGTGCCAGCAGCTTCAGGGGTATCTCTGGAAACACCATATATTTT.

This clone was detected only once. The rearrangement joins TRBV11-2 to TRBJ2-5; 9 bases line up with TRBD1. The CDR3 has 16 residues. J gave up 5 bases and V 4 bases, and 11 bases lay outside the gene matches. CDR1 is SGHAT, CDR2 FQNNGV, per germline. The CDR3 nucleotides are TGTGCCAGCAGCTGGATCGGGGGACAGGGATTTGAGACCCAGTACTTC. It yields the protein CASSWIGGQGFETQYF.

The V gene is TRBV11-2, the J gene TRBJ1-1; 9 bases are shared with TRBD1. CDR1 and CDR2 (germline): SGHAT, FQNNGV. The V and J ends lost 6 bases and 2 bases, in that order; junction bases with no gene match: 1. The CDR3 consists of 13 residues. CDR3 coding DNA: TGTGCCAGCAGAACAGGGGGCAACACTGAAGCTTTCTTT. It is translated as CASRTGGNTEAFF.

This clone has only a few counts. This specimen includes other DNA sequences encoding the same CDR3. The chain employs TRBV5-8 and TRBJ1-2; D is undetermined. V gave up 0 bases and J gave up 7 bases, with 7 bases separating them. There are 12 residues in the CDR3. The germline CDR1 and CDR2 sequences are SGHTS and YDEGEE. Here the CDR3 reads CASSLEAGGYTF. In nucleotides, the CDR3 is TGTGCCAGCAGCTTGGAGGCGGGTGGCTACACCTTC.

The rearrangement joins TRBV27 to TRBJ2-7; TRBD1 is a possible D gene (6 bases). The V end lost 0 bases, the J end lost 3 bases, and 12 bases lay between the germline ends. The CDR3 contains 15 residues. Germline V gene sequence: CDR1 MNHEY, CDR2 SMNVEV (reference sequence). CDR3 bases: TGTGCCAGCAGTTTATCGTCAGGGGTAATCTACGAGCAGTACTTC. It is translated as CASSLSSGVIYEQYF.

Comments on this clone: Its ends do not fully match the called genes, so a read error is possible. The DNA of the CDR3 is TGTTCCAGCGGACAGGCGGACACTGAAGCTTTCTTT. Protein: CSSGQADTEAFF. The chain joins TRBV7-9 to TRBJ1-1; TRBD1 aligns across 7 bases. CDR1 and CDR2 from the germline V gene are SEHNR and FQNEAQ (reference sequence). The CDR3 extends over 12 amino acids.

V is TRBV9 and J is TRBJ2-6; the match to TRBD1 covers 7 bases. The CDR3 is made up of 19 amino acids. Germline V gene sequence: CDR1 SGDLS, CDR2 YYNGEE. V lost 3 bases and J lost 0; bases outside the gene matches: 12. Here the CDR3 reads CASSASTGASLSGANVLTF. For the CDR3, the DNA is TGTGCCAGCAGCGCCAGTACAGGGGCGTCCCTCTCTGGGGCCAACGTCCTGACTTTC.

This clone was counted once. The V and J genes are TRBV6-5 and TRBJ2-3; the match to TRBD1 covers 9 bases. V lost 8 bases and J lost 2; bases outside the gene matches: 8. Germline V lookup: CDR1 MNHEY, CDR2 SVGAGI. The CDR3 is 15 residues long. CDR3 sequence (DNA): TGTGCCAGCGCGCTGACAGGGGGGCCCACAGATACGCAGTATTTT. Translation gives CASALTGGPTDTQYF.

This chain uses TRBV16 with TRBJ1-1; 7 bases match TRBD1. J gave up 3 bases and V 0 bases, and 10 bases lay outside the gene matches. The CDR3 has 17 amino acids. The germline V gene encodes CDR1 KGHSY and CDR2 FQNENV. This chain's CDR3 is CASSQSVKGARYTEAFF. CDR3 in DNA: TGTGCCAGCAGCCAATCAGTGAAGGGGGCGAGGTACACTGAAGCTTTCTTT.

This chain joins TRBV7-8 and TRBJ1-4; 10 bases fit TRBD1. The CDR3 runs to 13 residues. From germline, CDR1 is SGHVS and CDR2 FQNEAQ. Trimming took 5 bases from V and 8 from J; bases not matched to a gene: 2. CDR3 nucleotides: TGTGCCAGCAGCCGGGACAGGGGAGAAAAACTGTTTTTT. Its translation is CASSRDRGEKLFF.

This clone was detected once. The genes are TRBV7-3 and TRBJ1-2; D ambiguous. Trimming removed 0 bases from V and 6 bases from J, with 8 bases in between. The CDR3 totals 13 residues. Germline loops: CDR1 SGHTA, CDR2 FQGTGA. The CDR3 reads CASSLTLGDGYTF. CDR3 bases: TGTGCCAGCAGCTTAACGTTGGGAGATGGCTACACCTTC.

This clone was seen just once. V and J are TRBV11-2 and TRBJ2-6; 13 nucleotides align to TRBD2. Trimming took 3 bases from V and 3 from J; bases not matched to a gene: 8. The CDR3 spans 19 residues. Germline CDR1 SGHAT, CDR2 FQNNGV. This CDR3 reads CASSLTGTSGVGGANVLTF. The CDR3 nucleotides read TGTGCCAGCAGCTTGACAGGGACTAGCGGGGTGGGTGGGGCCAACGTCCTGACTTTC.

The CDR3 protein is CATYLGQGDLDPGYTF. CDR3 nucleotide sequence: TGTGCCACCTACCTGGGACAGGGGGATTTGGATCCTGGCTACACCTTC. V gene TRBV2 combines with J gene TRBJ1-2; 11 nucleotides match TRBD1. V was clipped by 10 bases and J by 7 bases; unmatched bases: 17. In germline, CDR1 is SNHLY, CDR2 FYNNEI. The CDR3 has 16 amino acids.

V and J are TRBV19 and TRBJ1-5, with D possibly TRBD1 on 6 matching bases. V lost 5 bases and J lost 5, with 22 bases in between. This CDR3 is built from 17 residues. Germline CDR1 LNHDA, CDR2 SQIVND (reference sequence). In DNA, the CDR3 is TGTGCCAGTAGTCTCCAAAGGGTACAGGGTTGGGATCAGCCCCAGCATTTT. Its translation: CASSLQRVQGWDQPQHF.

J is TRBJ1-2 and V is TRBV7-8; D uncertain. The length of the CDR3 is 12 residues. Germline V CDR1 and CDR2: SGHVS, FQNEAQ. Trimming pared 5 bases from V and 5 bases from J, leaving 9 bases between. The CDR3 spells CASSQTEYGYTF. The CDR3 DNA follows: TGTGCCAGCAGCCAGACTGAGTATGGCTACACCTTC.

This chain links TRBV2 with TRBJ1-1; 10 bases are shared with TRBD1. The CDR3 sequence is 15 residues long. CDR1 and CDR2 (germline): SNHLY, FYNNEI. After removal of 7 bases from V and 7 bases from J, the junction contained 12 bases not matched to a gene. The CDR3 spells CASTSPGTGVSEAFF. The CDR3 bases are TGTGCCAGCACCAGTCCCGGGACAGGGGTTAGTGAAGCTTTCTTT. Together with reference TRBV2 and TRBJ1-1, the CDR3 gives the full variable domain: EPEVTQTPSHQVTQMGQEVILRCVPISNHLYFYWYRQILGQKVEFLVSFYNNEISEKSEIFDDQFSVERPDGSNFTLKIRSTKLEDSAMYFCASTSPGTGVSEAFFGQGTRLTVV.

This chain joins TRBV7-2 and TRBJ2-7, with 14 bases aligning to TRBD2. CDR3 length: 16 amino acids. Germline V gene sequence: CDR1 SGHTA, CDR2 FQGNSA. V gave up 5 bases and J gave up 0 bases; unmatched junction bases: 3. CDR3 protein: CASSRGLAGGSYEQYF. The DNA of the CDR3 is TGTGCCAGCAGCCGCGGACTAGCGGGGGGCTCCTACGAGCAGTACTTC.

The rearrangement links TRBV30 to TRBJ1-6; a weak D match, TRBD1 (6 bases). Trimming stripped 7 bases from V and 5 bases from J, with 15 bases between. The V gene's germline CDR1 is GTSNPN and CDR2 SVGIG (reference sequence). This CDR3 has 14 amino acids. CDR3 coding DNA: TGTGCCTACCTACCGGGACATAATAATTCACCCCTCCACTTT. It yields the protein CAYLPGHNNSPLHF.

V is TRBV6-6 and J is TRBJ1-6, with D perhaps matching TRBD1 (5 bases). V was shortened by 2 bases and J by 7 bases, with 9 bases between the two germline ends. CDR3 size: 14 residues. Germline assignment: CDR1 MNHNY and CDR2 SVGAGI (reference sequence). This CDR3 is CASSYLGGNSPLHF. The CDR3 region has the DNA TGTGCCAGCAGTTACCTCGGGGGAAATTCACCCCTCCACTTT.